The 10 T cell receptor beta chains below all came from one sample that was sequenced in a study of blood T cells in healthy people across ages. A J-beta primer mix and a sample-barcoded 5' primer were used in a second PCR of roughly 6 to 12 cycles. TCRdb recomputed calls from the 5' RACE reads with MiXCR, one row per CDR3 protein. The table records 580,000 or so distinct CDR3 sequences, more than 45% of them present only once. Specimen: blood. These receptors were collected from a man older than 75 in good health.

The V call is TRBV29-1, the J call TRBJ2-1; D is ambiguous. Per the germline V gene, CDR1 is SQVTM and CDR2 is ANQGSEA. Deletions cut 7 bases from V and 3 bases from J, with 10 bases between. CDR3 length: 12 amino acids. This chain's CDR3 is CSATEFYNEQFF. Here the CDR3 DNA reads TGCAGCGCCACAGAATTCTACAATGAGCAGTTCTTC.

The V and J genes are TRBV7-9 and TRBJ2-7, with 11 bases identical to TRBD2. Unmatched junction bases numbered 10, after V lost 2 bases and J lost 7 bases. This CDR3 spans 16 amino acids. Germline CDR1 is SEHNR and CDR2 is FQNEAQ (reference sequence). CDR3: CASSLSSGGNYNEQYF. The CDR3 DNA sequence: TGTGCCAGCAGCTTATCTAGCGGGGGGAACTACAATGAGCAGTACTTC.

This clonotype was seen a few times. The V call is TRBV5-1, the J call TRBJ2-5; 8 bases agree with TRBD2. The J call may be wrong; the DNA end is better matched by TRBJ2-7. The CDR3 consists of 15 residues. Germline CDR1 and CDR2: SGHRS and YFSETQ. CDR3 region: CASSPSGLALGEQYF. In DNA form, the CDR3 reads TGCGCCAGCAGCCCCTCCGGACTAGCTCTGGGCGAGCAGTACTTC.

This clonotype was seen only a few times. V gene TRBV5-1 combines with J gene TRBJ2-3; 7 bases line up with TRBD2. Trimming took 0 bases from V and 0 from J; bases not matched to a gene: 4. CDR1 and CDR2 (germline): SGHRS, YFSETQ. The CDR3 has 16 residues. For the CDR3, the DNA is TGCGCCAGCAGCTTGGAGAGCGGGGATAGCACAGATACGCAGTATTTT. Translating it yields CASSLESGDSTDTQYF.

This chain links TRBV5-1 with TRBJ2-3; TRBD1 aligns across 11 bases. Germline CDR1 SGHRS, CDR2 YFSETQ. CDR3 length: 18 residues. Germline trimming cut 4 bases from V and 4 bases from J; bases unmatched to any gene: 14. CDR3 nucleotide sequence: TGCGCCAGCAGCGTCGGGACAGGGGGACACACACATGCAGATACGCAGTATTTT. Translating gives CASSVGTGGHTHADTQYF. Looking up the rest from reference TRBV5-1 and TRBJ2-3 gives the full variable domain: KAGVTQTPRYLIKTRGQQVTLSCSPISGHRSVSWYQQTPGQGLQFLFEYFSETQRNKGNFPGRFSGRQFSNSRSEMNVSTLELGDSALYLCASSVGTGGHTHADTQYFGPGTRLTVL.

This chain joins TRBV20-1 and TRBJ2-7, with 7 bases that match TRBD2. CDR3 size: 14 residues. J gave up 5 bases and V 3 bases, and 10 bases lay outside the gene matches. Per germline, CDR1 DFQATT and CDR2 SNEGSKA (reference sequence). The CDR3 reads CSARRLASPNEQYF. The CDR3, as DNA: TGCAGTGCTAGGAGACTAGCCAGCCCCAACGAGCAGTACTTC.

This clonotype was seen a handful of times. The DNA of the CDR3 is TGTGCCAGCTCACCGAGACAGGGGGCTTATGGCTACACCTTC. The encoded protein is CASSPRQGAYGYTF. J is TRBJ1-2 and V is TRBV18, with 10 bases lining up with TRBD1. This CDR3 contains 14 residues. V was clipped by 3 bases and J by 5 bases; unmatched bases: 3. CDR1 and CDR2 (germline): KGHSH, LQKENI.

The V call is TRBV3-1, the J call TRBJ2-7; D may match TRBD1 or TRBD2 (6 bases each). Trimming left V 0 bases short and J 5 bases short, with 14 bases between. Germline V gene lookup returns CDR1 LGHDT and CDR2 YNNKEL (reference sequence). The CDR3 covers 15 residues. CDR3 sequence: CASSQEQGTSHEQYF. CDR3 in DNA: TGTGCCAGCAGCCAAGAACAGGGAACTAGCCACGAGCAGTACTTC.

The chain links TRBV27 to TRBJ1-6, with 8 bases identical to TRBD1. The CDR3 is 15 residues long. CDR1 and CDR2 (germline): MNHEY, SMNVEV (reference sequence). V shed 3 bases and J 10 bases; nucleotides not matched to a gene: 8. CDR3 bases: TGTGCCAGCAGTTTCGCGGGACAGGTCCGGTCACCCCTCCACTTT. Its translation is CASSFAGQVRSPLHF.

The chain recombines TRBV7-9 with TRBJ1-5; no definite D call. Germline values: CDR1 SEHNR, CDR2 FQNEAQ (reference sequence). The CDR3 is made up of 13 amino acids. V was pared by 3 bases and J by 0 bases, with 3 bases between. The chain's CDR3 is CASSFNSNQPQHF. The CDR3 coding sequence is TGTGCCAGCAGCTTCAATAGCAATCAGCCCCAGCATTTT.